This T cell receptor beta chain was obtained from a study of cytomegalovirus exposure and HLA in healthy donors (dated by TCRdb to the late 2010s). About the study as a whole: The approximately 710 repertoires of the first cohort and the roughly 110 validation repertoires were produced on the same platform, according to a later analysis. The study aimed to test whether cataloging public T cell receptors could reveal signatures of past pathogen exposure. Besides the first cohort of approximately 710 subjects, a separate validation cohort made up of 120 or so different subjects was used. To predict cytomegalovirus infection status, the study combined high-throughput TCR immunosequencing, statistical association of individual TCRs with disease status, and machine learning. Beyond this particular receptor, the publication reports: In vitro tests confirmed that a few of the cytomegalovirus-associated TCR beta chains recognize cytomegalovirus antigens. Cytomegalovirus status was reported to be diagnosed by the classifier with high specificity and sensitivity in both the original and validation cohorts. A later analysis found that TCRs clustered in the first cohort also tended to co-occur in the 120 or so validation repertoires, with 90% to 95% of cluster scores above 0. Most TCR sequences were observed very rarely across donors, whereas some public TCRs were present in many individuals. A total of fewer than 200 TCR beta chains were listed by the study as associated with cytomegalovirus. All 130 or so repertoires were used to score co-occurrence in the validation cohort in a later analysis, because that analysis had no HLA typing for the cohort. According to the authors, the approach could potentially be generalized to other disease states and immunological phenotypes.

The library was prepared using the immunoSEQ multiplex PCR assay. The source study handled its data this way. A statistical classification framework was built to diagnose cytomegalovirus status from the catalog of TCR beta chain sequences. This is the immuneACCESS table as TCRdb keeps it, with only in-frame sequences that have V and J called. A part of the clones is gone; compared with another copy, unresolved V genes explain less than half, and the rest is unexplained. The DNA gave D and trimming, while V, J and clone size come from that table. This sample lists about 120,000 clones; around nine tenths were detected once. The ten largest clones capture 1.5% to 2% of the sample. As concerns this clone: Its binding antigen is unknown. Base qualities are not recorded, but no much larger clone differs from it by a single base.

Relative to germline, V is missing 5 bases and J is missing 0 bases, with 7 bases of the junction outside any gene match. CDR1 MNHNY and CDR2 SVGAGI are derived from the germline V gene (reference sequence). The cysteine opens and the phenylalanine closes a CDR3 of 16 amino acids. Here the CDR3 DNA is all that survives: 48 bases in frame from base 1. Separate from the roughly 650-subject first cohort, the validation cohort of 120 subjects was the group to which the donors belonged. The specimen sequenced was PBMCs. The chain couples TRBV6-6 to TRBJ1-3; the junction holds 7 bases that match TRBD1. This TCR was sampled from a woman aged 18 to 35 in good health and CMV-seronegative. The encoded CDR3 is CASSPIGQASGNTIYF. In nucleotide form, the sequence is TGTGCCAGCAGTCCTATCGGACAGGCCTCTGGAAACACCATATATTTT.